The rows below give T cell receptor beta chains drawn from one sample of a study of cytomegalovirus exposure and HLA in healthy donors. Method: immunoSEQ multiplex PCR; TCRdb's copy keeps in-frame clones and lacks some. The repertoire includes 110,000 to 150,000 clones, 94% of them detected once, and about 2% sits in the top ten. The sequenced sample consisted of PBMCs. The receptors derive from a man younger than 35 in good health and CMV-seropositive. Both conserved end residues are part of each CDR3. The D gene is left open where the match is weak. A clone size is listed for some rows: how often the clone was seen (once, few, many), or a class if it is expanded.

NA 14 NA TRBJ1-5 TRBV18 CASSPPGGGQPQHF TGTGCCAGCTCACCACCCGGGGGTGGACAGCCCCAGCATTTT
TRBD1 15 NA TRBJ1-1 TRBV5-1 CASTGTGPMNTEAFF TGCGCCAGCACCGGGACAGGGCCCATGAACACTGAAGCTTTCTTT
TRBD1 15 NA TRBJ1-1 TRBV27 CASSRDRQTNTEAFF TGTGCCAGCAGTAGGGACAGACAGACCAACACTGAAGCTTTCTTT
TRBD1 16 few TRBJ1-5 TRBV28 CASSSPGQGDSQPQHF TGTGCCAGCAGCTCTCCGGGACAGGGGGACAGTCAGCCCCAGCATTTT
NA 13 NA TRBJ1-3 TRBV2 CASRQDNGNTIYF TGTGCCAGCAGACAAGACAACGGAAACACCATATATTTT
NA 13 NA TRBJ2-7 TRBV6-5 CASGRDNSYEQYF TGTGCCAGCGGCAGGGACAACTCCTACGAGCAGTACTTC
NA 16 NA TRBJ2-1 TRBV28 CASRGDSDQAYNEQFF TGTGCCAGCAGGGGGGACTCCGACCAGGCCTACAATGAGCAGTTCTTC
TRBD1 15 NA TRBJ2-3 TRBV27 CASSFKGTASDTQYF TGTGCCAGCAGTTTTAAAGGGACAGCCTCAGATACGCAGTATTTT
NA 14 NA TRBJ1-6 TRBV5-1 CASSATADNSPLHF TGCGCCAGCAGCGCGACAGCAGATAATTCACCCCTCCACTTT
TRBD2 15 NA TRBJ2-5 TRBV7-2 CASSLLAGGPETQYF TGTGCCAGCAGCCTACTAGCGGGAGGGCCGGAGACCCAGTACTTC
TRBD1 14 NA TRBJ1-6 TRBV5-5 CASSLGTGGSPLHF TGTGCCAGCAGCTTGGGGACAGGGGGTTCACCCCTCCACTTT
NA 13 NA TRBJ1-6 TRBV6-5 CATKSGGNSPLHF TGTGCCACTAAAAGCGGGGGTAATTCACCCCTCCACTTT
TRBD2 14 NA TRBJ2-3 TRBV2 CASRTSRHTDTQYF TGTGCCAGCAGGACTAGCAGACACACAGATACGCAGTATTTT
NA 17 once TRBJ2-2 TRBV18 CASSPLQGAPSGGELFF TGTGCCAGCTCACCGCTCCAGGGCGCCCCATCGGGCGGGGAGCTGTTTTTT
TRBD1 14 NA TRBJ2-1 TRBV9 CASSEQGPTSERFF TGTGCCAGCAGCGAACAGGGGCCCACATCTGAGCGGTTCTTC
TRBD1 14 NA TRBJ2-5 TRBV2 CASSPGTDQETQYF TGTGCCAGCAGCCCCGGGACAGACCAAGAGACCCAGTACTTC
TRBD1 15 once TRBJ1-4 TRBV5-1 CASSLAGTGDEKLFF TGCGCCAGCAGCTTGGCTGGGACAGGGGACGAAAAACTGTTTTTT
NA 16 NA TRBJ2-1 TRBV5-4 CASSYGGASSYNEQFF TGTGCCAGCAGCTACGGGGGAGCGAGCTCCTACAATGAGCAGTTCTTC
NA 13 NA TRBJ1-5 TRBV30 CAWERGTNQPQHF TGTGCCTGGGAAAGGGGAACCAATCAGCCCCAGCATTTT
NA 13 NA TRBJ2-3 TRBV7-2 CASSLSSRDTQYF TGTGCCAGCAGCTTATCTAGCCGAGATACGCAGTATTTT
NA 12 NA TRBJ2-2 TRBV30 CAWRRGPGELFF TGTGCCTGGAGGAGAGGGCCCGGGGAGCTGTTTTTT
NA 15 NA TRBJ2-7 TRBV5-1 CASSLGAGGTYEQYF TGCGCCAGCAGCTTGGGAGCGGGCGGCACCTACGAGCAGTACTTC
TRBD2 14 NA TRBJ2-1 TRBV5-1 CASSLAGGRDEQFF TGCGCCAGCAGCCTAGCGGGAGGGCGGGATGAGCAGTTCTTC
TRBD2 14 NA TRBJ2-5 TRBV5-1 CASKGTSTQETQYF TGCGCCAGCAAGGGGACTAGCACCCAAGAGACCCAGTACTTC
NA 16 NA TRBJ2-2 TRBV5-6 CASSVGAGPGTGELFF TGTGCCAGCAGCGTGGGGGCCGGCCCTGGCACCGGGGAGCTGTTTTTT
TRBD1 15 NA TRBJ2-7 TRBV6-6 CASSWIGTVSYEQYF TGTGCCAGCAGCTGGATCGGGACAGTGTCCTACGAGCAGTACTTC
TRBD1 14 NA TRBJ2-2 TRBV18 CASSPLQGTGELFF TGTGCCAGCTCACCATTACAGGGGACCGGGGAGCTGTTTTTT
TRBD2 16 NA TRBJ2-1 TRBV14 CASSFGTTSGVYEQFF TGTGCCAGCAGCTTCGGGACGACTAGCGGGGTCTATGAGCAGTTCTTC
TRBD2 15 few TRBJ2-2 TRBV25-1 CASTPGGANTGELFF TGTGCCAGCACCCCGGGAGGTGCGAACACCGGGGAGCTGTTTTTT
TRBD1 15 NA TRBJ2-7 TRBV7-7 CASSPSTGAHAEQYF TGTGCTAGCAGCCCCAGTACAGGGGCGCACGCCGAGCAGTACTTC
TRBD1 15 once TRBJ2-7 TRBV5-1 CASSWGTDTTYEQYF TGCGCCAGCAGCTGGGGGACAGATACAACCTACGAGCAGTACTTC
TRBD1 14 once TRBJ2-3 TRBV2 CASRNRGYTDTQYF TGTGCCAGCAGGAACAGGGGGTACACAGATACGCAGTATTTT
NA 15 NA TRBJ1-1 TRBV14 CASSRGHPWNTEAFF TGTGCCAGCAGCCGGGGACACCCATGGAACACTGAAGCTTTCTTT
NA 15 NA TRBJ2-5 TRBV5-1 CASSFTGTPQETQYF TGCGCCAGCAGCTTTACCGGGACACCTCAAGAGACCCAGTACTTC
NA 14 once TRBJ2-7 TRBV6-1 CASSEGGQSYEQYF TGTGCCAGCAGTGAGGGGGGACAGAGTTACGAGCAGTACTTC
TRBD1 13 NA TRBJ1-1 TRBV14 CASSQGQGSEAFF TGTGCCAGCAGCCAAGGACAGGGTTCGGAAGCTTTCTTT
TRBD1 17 once TRBJ2-2 TRBV11-3 CASSLLPGQGLSGELFF TGTGCCAGCAGCCTACTACCGGGACAGGGACTCAGCGGGGAGCTGTTTTTT
NA 16 once TRBJ2-6 TRBV29-1 CSVEQASLSGANVLTF TGCAGCGTTGAGCAGGCCAGCCTCTCTGGGGCCAACGTCCTGACTTTC
NA 15 NA TRBJ2-1 TRBV11-2 CASSLKGNSYNEQFF TGTGCCAGCAGCTTAAAGGGGAACTCCTACAATGAGCAGTTCTTC
TRBD2 14 NA TRBJ2-5 TRBV10-1 CASSEQREDGTQYF TGCGCCAGCAGTGAACAGCGGGAGGATGGGACCCAGTACTTC
NA 14 NA TRBJ1-1 TRBV15 CATSRRRSGTEAFF TGTGCCACCAGCAGACGTCGGTCGGGCACTGAAGCTTTCTTT
NA 14 once TRBJ2-4 TRBV9 CASSEQPTSDIQYF TGTGCCAGCAGCGAGCAACCCACTAGTGACATTCAGTACTTC
TRBD2 17 NA TRBJ2-2 TRBV28 CASRSGLAGPNTGELFF TGTGCCAGCAGATCGGGACTAGCGGGACCGAACACCGGGGAGCTGTTTTTT
NA 15 NA TRBJ2-1 TRBV7-9 CASSLVCRGDRGQFF TGTGCCAGCAGCTTAGTTTGTAGGGGCGACAGAGGGCAGTTCTTC
TRBD2 15 NA TRBJ2-1 TRBV19 CASIGGTSDYNEQFF TGTGCCAGTATTGGGGGGACTAGCGATTACAATGAGCAGTTCTTC
TRBD1 17 NA TRBJ2-2 TRBV9 CASSRTGDKRYTGELFF TGTGCCAGCAGCCGGACAGGGGACAAGAGGTACACCGGGGAGCTGTTTTTT
TRBD1 17 NA TRBJ2-2 TRBV2 CASSSPWADRATGELFF TGTGCCAGCAGTTCCCCCTGGGCGGACAGGGCCACCGGGGAGCTGTTTTTT
TRBD1 11 NA TRBJ1-1 TRBV2 CASSRQGEAFF TGTGCCAGCAGCCGACAGGGTGAAGCTTTCTTT
TRBD1 14 NA TRBJ1-1 TRBV2 CATIGDSMNTEAFF TGTGCCACCATTGGGGACAGTATGAACACTGAAGCTTTCTTT
TRBD1 14 NA TRBJ1-1 TRBV28 CASELGQGNTEAFF TGTGCCAGCGAGCTAGGACAGGGGAACACTGAAGCTTTCTTT
NA 14 NA TRBJ1-1 TRBV7-2 CASSLYRTNTEAFF TGTGCCAGCAGCTTATACAGAACCAACACTGAAGCTTTCTTT
NA 15 NA TRBJ2-3 TRBV28 CASREGGLQLDTQYF TGTGCCAGCCGCGAGGGCGGACTCCAATTGGATACGCAGTATTTT
NA 14 NA TRBJ1-3 TRBV5-1 CASSLDSSGNTIYF TGCGCCAGCAGCTTGGACAGCTCTGGAAACACCATATATTTT
NA 16 NA TRBJ1-4 TRBV5-1 CASSPKGQVSNEKLFF TGCGCCAGCAGCCCGAAGGGGCAGGTGTCAAATGAAAAACTGTTTTTT